Shown below are 10 T cell receptor beta chains from a single sample sequenced in a study of OX40 agonist ivuxolimab in advanced cancers. The library was built by means of the immunoSEQ multiplex PCR assay. Held by TCRdb, this immuneACCESS table contains in-frame sequences only and omits some clones. Under half of the omission traces to an unresolved V gene where checked; the cause of the rest is unknown. The sample table holds roughly 60,000 clones, of which 80% to 90% were seen once. 5.2% of the sample rests with the top ten. This material consisted of CD4+ or CD8+ T cells sorted from blood, taken in a trial of the OX40 agonist ivuxolimab. Receptor source: an adult with an advanced solid tumor such as melanoma, head and neck, liver or kidney cancer.

The gene calls are TRBV9 and TRBJ2-1; weak D call: TRBD2 (5 bases). Germline loops: CDR1 SGDLS, CDR2 YYNGEE. This CDR3 is built from 14 residues. Trimming cost V 0 bases and J 8 bases, with 12 bases left between them. In DNA, the CDR3 is TGTGCCAGCAGCGTAGAGGCTAGCTCCCATGAGCAGTTCTTC. It is translated as CASSVEASSHEQFF.

V usage is TRBV2 and J usage is TRBJ2-7; 8 bases line up with TRBD2. Trimming at V came to 7 bases and at J to 3 bases, leaving 8 bases not matched to a gene. Germline lookup yields CDR1 SNHLY and CDR2 FYNNEI. The length of the CDR3 is 14 residues. The CDR3 bases are TGTGCCAGCACCATTAGCGGGAAAGTCTACGAGCAGTACTTC. This encodes CASTISGKVYEQYF.

The chain carries TRBV5-1 and TRBJ2-1, with 14 bases aligning to TRBD2. The CDR3 sequence is 16 residues long. Germline V lookup: CDR1 SGHRS, CDR2 YFSETQ. J gave up 9 bases and V 4 bases, and 9 bases lay outside the gene matches. For the CDR3, the DNA is TGCGCCAGCAGCCTAGGGACTAGCGGGAGCGCAGGTGAGCAGTTCTTC. Protein sequence: CASSLGTSGSAGEQFF.

The V gene is TRBV4-2, the J gene TRBJ1-2, with no clear D. The germline V gene has CDR1 LGHNA and CDR2 YNFKEQ. The length of the CDR3 is 15 residues. Trimming shortened V by 0 bases and J by 2 bases, and 10 bases separated the two germline ends. CDR3 nucleotide sequence: TGTGCCAGCAGCCAAGAAATCCGGGTGAACTATGGCTACACCTTC. It codes for CASSQEIRVNYGYTF.

This chain links TRBV5-8 with TRBJ2-1; D is uncertain. V was pared by 0 bases and J by 4 bases, with 17 bases between. CDR1 is SGHTS, CDR2 YDEGEE, per germline. CDR3 length equals 17 residues. The CDR3 DNA is TGTGCCAGCAGCTTGGCTATGACGGCTTTCCGGTACAATGAGCAGTTCTTC. Translation gives CASSLAMTAFRYNEQFF.

This clone has a count of ten or more. The rearrangement links TRBV4-1 to TRBJ2-7; TRBD2 aligns across 12 bases. The CDR3 extends over 16 amino acids. Germline values: CDR1 MGHRA, CDR2 YSYEKL. With V trimmed by 2 bases and J by 0 bases, 2 bases remained unmatched. The CDR3 sequence is CASSQWTSGDSYEQYF. CDR3 in DNA: TGCGCCAGCAGCCAATGGACTAGCGGGGACTCCTACGAGCAGTACTTC.

J is TRBJ2-4 and V is TRBV27, with TRBD1 matching 10 bases. The CDR3 runs to 13 residues. J gave up 10 bases and V 3 bases, and 3 bases lay outside the gene matches. Germline-derived CDR1 and CDR2 are MNHEY and SMNVEV (reference sequence). In nucleotides, the CDR3 is TGTGCCAGCAGTTTTCAGGACAGGGGGATTCAGTACTTC. This codes for CASSFQDRGIQYF.

The chain recombines TRBV6-6 with TRBJ2-7; D remains unclear. The germline V gene encodes CDR1 MNHNY and CDR2 SVGAGI (reference sequence). CDR3 length equals 13 residues. V was clipped by 7 bases and J by 4 bases, with 14 bases between them. CDR3 sequence reads: CASNRPFGYEQYF. The CDR3 nucleotides are TGTGCCAGCAACCGACCTTTCGGGTACGAGCAGTACTTC.

This clone was recorded once. V gene TRBV14 combines with J gene TRBJ1-1, with no clear D. The CDR3 spans 14 residues. CDR1 and CDR2 (germline): SGHDN, FVKESK. V shed 1 base and J shed 5 bases, with 11 bases lying between them. CDR3 residues: CASSQAFIGTEAFF. In DNA, the CDR3 is TGTGCCAGCAGCCAAGCTTTCATCGGGACTGAAGCTTTCTTT.

The chain employs TRBV2 and TRBJ2-3; D remains ambiguous. The V and J ends lost 8 bases and 2 bases respectively, with 11 bases between them. The CDR3 runs to 13 residues. The V gene's germline CDR1 is SNHLY and CDR2 FYNNEI. The CDR3 DNA is TGTGCCAGCCGAAAAGGAATCACAGATACGCAGTATTTT. Translation gives CASRKGITDTQYF. Together with reference TRBV2 and TRBJ2-3, the CDR3 gives the full variable domain: EPEVTQTPSHQVTQMGQEVILRCVPISNHLYFYWYRQILGQKVEFLVSFYNNEISEKSEIFDDQFSVERPDGSNFTLKIRSTKLEDSAMYFCASRKGITDTQYFGPGTRLTVL.